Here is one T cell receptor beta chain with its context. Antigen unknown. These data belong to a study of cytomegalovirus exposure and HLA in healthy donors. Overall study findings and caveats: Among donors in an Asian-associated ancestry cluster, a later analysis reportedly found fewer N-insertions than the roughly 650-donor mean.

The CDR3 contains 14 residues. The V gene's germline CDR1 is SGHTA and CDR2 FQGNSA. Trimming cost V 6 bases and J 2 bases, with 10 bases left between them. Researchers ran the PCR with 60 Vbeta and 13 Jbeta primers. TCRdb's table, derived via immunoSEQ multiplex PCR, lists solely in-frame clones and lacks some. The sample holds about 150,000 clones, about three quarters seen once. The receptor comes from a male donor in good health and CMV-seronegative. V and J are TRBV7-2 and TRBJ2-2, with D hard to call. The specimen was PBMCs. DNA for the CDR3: TGTGCCAGCAGGTTGGGCCTAAACACCGGGGAGCTGTTTTTT. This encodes CASRLGLNTGELFF. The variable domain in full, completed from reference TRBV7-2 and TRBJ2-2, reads GAGVSQSPSNKVTEKGKDVELRCDPISGHTALYWYRQSLGQGLEFLIYFQGNSAPDKSGLPSDRFSAERTGGSVSTLTIQRTQQEDSAVYLCASRLGLNTGELFFGEGSRLTVL.